This T cell receptor beta chain was captured by sequencing in a study of identical twins. Study-wide results and caveats: Sharing of beta out-of-frame sequences by twins showed a weaker excess. Beta clonotypes that were abundant in cord blood contained fewer insertions, a pattern absent from memory repertoires.

TCRdb ran MiXCR on the 5' RACE reads and lists one entry per CDR3 protein. This table has roughly 770,000 distinct CDR3 sequences, roughly 18% appearing once. With regard to this clonotype: Its specificity is unknown.

Each donor (without exception) was a healthy Caucasian. The same specimen was also included in a second study, on T cells expressing NK-cell markers. That paper adds: Seven of eight sequenced donors tested HCMV-seropositive; one tested seronegative.

Material for sequencing was PBMCs. This clonotype originated in a woman between 18 and 29 years old in good health.

DNA for the CDR3: TGTGCCAGCAGTTACTCGCGACTAGCGGGAGTGGTTGAGCAGTTCTTC. Its translation is CASSYSRLAGVVEQFF. The gene calls are TRBV6-2 or TRBV6-3 and TRBJ2-1; 12 bases align to TRBD2. Per the germline V gene, CDR1 is MNHEY and CDR2 is SVGEGT. The CDR3 totals 16 residues. With 0 bases clipped from V and 9 bases from J, the junction kept 6 bases outside the gene matches.